This T cell receptor (beta chain) was captured in a study of cytomegalovirus exposure and HLA in healthy donors (dated by TCRdb to about 2017). Regarding the research as a whole: An earlier analysis of roughly 570 of the donors reported 276 Gb of sequence data and 117 million unique TCR beta sequences obtained from about 179 million T cells. Roughly 320 gigabases of sequencing data and roughly 81 million unique TCR sequences made up an early release that covered under 750 HLA-typed donors. Of the approximately 400 genotyped donors, 81% were placed in the genetic ancestry cluster associated with self-reported Caucasian donors. The study aimed to test whether signatures of past pathogen exposure could be identified by cataloging public T cell receptors. The T cell repertoires of 670 or so subjects were profiled by immunosequencing and related to cytomegalovirus serostatus. In addition to the first cohort of 666 subjects, a separate validation cohort of approximately 110 different subjects was used. The study combined high-throughput TCR immunosequencing, statistical association of individual TCRs with disease status, and machine learning to predict cytomegalovirus infection status. A later analysis re-examined previously published TCR beta repertoires from 500 to 700 donors and added high-resolution HLA genotyping to investigate patterns of TCR occurrence. In the later analysis, no new phenotypic data were used to find candidate immune exposures; instead, reliance was placed on TCR beta sequences and their occurrence across donors. In an earlier analysis of roughly 600 of the donors, high-throughput TCR beta sequencing was used to judge whether each TCR beta V gene segment behaved as functional or pseudogenic. Donor age, sex, ethnicity and CMV serostatus were compiled together with the repertoire data. A later genetic analysis used genome-wide SNP genotypes for about 60% of the roughly 700 donors, treating that subset as a discovery cohort. Every repertoire in the discovery cohort had been generated on one and the same sequencing platform. HLA typing covered class I and class II loci at four-digit resolution. The number of typed donors differed by locus: roughly 620-630 for A, B, C, DRB1 and DQB1; roughly 510 for DQA1; over 600 for DPA1; and roughly 450 for DPB1. Roughly five DR-DQ haplotypes were treated as single units for association and clustering because of strong linkage in the cohort. Among about 410 genotyped donors of the cohort, an average of around 240,000 unique TCR beta nucleotide sequences was sequenced per donor, of which roughly 17% were non-productive. Overall study outcomes, separate from this receptor: A further reported finding was that TCR beta sequences accurately predicted the HLA-A and HLA-B alleles for most subjects in the first cohort. Because HLA typing was missing for some donors at each locus, association tests included only the typed subset. Some IMGT-functional V segments, including TRBV6-2 and TRBV6-3, could not be told apart with the 87-base-pair reads, so those segments were excluded. In vitro tests confirmed that a few of the cytomegalovirus-associated TCR beta chains recognize cytomegalovirus antigens. In an earlier analysis of more than 450 of the donors, most TCR beta V segments were observed in productive rearrangements about 90% or about 30% of the time, broadly matching IMGT annotations. The classifier was reported to diagnose cytomegalovirus status with high specificity and sensitivity in both the original cohort and the validation cohort. For the cohort, immune exposure information was limited to CMV serostatus. Most TCR sequences were seen in very few donors, while some public TCRs were found in many individuals. Presence/absence analyses assumed roughly uniform sequencing depth across donors, an assumption that may not hold. In a later analysis, TCR association rates were found to vary across HLA loci, with the most associated TCRs seen for DRB1 alleles and the fewest for HLA-C alleles. A later analysis found that most CMV-associated TCR beta chains appeared HLA-restricted, with HLA associations seemingly driven largely by CMV exposure. Linkage disequilibrium might explain the correlated functional status among segregating V segments, but an unknown experimental factor could not be excluded. According to a later analysis, parvovirus B19, influenza, CMV and Epstein-Barr virus appeared linked to several top co-occurrence clusters. Compared with equally common non-associated chains, HLA-associated TCR beta chains in a later analysis were more clonally expanded and had lower generation probabilities. In a later genetic analysis, a missense DCLRE1C variant was associated with V-gene and J-gene trimming of TCR beta chains, and the association was replicated in an independent cohort. The authors suggested that the approach could potentially be extended to other disease states and immunological phenotypes. A cluster of highly shared sequence variants was judged likely to be a technical artifact of the sequencing pipeline. When HLA alleles, especially DR and DQ, strongly co-occurred, TCR associations were difficult to assign to individual alleles. Because counts were too low, seventeen rarely observed V segments, including chromosome 9 orphons, were left out of the earlier analysis of several hundred of the donors. Specific HLA alleles were associated with some 15,000 TCR beta sequences at a false discovery rate of 0.05 in a later analysis. Only TCR beta chains were sequenced in this cohort, and the absence of alpha or paired-chain data limited detectable features. A later genetic analysis reported fewer N-insertions in productive TCRs among donors in an Asian-associated ancestry cluster than the approximately 670-donor mean. In the study, about 150 TCR beta chains were listed as associated with cytomegalovirus.

Concerning this clone itself: This clone's antigen is unknown. One base away there is no much larger clone; base qualities are not given.

From a lookup of the germline V gene, CDR1 and CDR2 are KGHSH and LQKENI. The cysteine opens and the phenylalanine closes a CDR3 of 15 amino acids. Solely the CDR3 DNA is kept, with 45 bases framed from the first base. V is clipped by 3 bases and J by 0 bases, and the sequence between their germline boundaries is 10 bases long. The cohort consisted of 650 to 700 healthy bone marrow donors. Cohort members were all nominally healthy when sampled, although unrecorded immune exposures were likely present. The donor tested CMV seronegative and was one of the 352 seronegative cohort members. A peripheral blood sample was provided by each donor, and peripheral blood mononuclear cells were used for TCR beta sequencing. Genomic DNA was extracted from the blood cell samples with the Qiagen DNeasy Blood Extraction Kit. Receptor libraries were prepared by the immunoSEQ multiplex PCR assay. A mixture of 60 forward primers for TCR Vbeta segments and 13 reverse primers for TCR Jbeta segments was used in the multiplex PCR. Amplification of the CDR3 region of rearranged TCR beta genes was performed with a multiplex PCR assay on genomic DNA. On the Illumina HiSeq System, the amplified TCR beta libraries were sequenced as 87-base-pair reads. Per the authors' processing: In a later analysis, some 80 million unique TCR beta chains were counted across the roughly 700 repertoires, and roughly 11 million of these chains were shared by at least two donors. A nearest-neighbor algorithm error-corrected the raw reads and collapsed the reads into unique sequences, merging closely related sequences to remove PCR and sequencing errors. CDR3 sequences were aligned to IMGT reference sequences to assign V, D and J gene segments. For a sequence to be retained, a match of at least six nucleotides to both a V gene segment and a J gene segment was required. A rearrangement was called productive if the CDR3 had no stop codons and remained in frame with V and J, and every other rearrangement was called non-productive. CDR3 was defined by IMGT convention, running from the second conserved V-encoded cysteine to the conserved J-encoded phenylalanine. Sequences without an unambiguous match to a single V gene segment were excluded from the earlier analysis of about 630 of the donors. An earlier analysis of several hundred of the donors called V segments functional above 56.7% productive rearrangements and segregating when the between-donor standard deviation exceeded 5%. To diagnose cytomegalovirus status from the catalog of TCR beta chain sequences, a statistical classification framework was built. V and J gene assignment, in a later analysis, came from comparing TCR nucleotide sequences with IMGT/GENE-DB human TR gene sequences. Using the TCRdist pipeline, a later analysis assigned CDR3 sequences along with most-parsimonious VDJ recombination scenarios. In a later analysis, every TCR beta chain was defined by the combination of its CDR3 amino acid sequence and its V-gene family, and reads without a unique V-gene family were dropped. To address suspected cross-contamination and a sequencing artifact, a later analysis removed some 620 highly shared, low-generation-probability nucleotide sequences. A later analysis calculated a clonal expansion index for each public chain from normalized within-repertoire ranks of inferred template counts. Generation probabilities in a later analysis came from a VDJ recombination model fitted to out-of-frame rearrangements, and those results were checked against IGoR. In a later analysis, hypergeometric tests were used to score TCR-TCR, TCR-HLA and TCR-CMV co-occurrence, with a repertoire-size bias correction applied to TCR pairs. In a later analysis, false discovery rates were estimated by permuting HLA or CMV assignments 20 times. In a later analysis, co-occurring TCRs were grouped using DBSCAN, with TCRdist sequence similarity added in when clustering inside HLA-allele-positive subsets. For co-occurrence clustering, repertoires with fewer than 30,000 or more than 120,000 public chains were excluded, along with roughly 5 repertoires with anomalous nucleotide sharing. This immuneACCESS table, as held by TCRdb, lists in-frame sequences with V and J called but not all clones. Of the missing ones, under half trace to an unresolved V gene in checked studies; the others have no known cause. For V, J and clone size, that table is used; D and trimming come from the DNA. This sample is represented by some 38,000 clones; 68% of them were singletons. The top ten hold roughly 3.9% of the sample.

The chain was built from TRBV18 and TRBJ2-3; the D gene cannot be named for sure. Sequenced sample: PBMCs. The clonotype was recovered from a man aged 40-50 years in good health and CMV-seronegative. The CDR3 amino acid sequence is: CASSPAGPSTDTQYF. In nucleotides, the sequence is TGTGCCAGCTCACCGGCAGGTCCGAGCACAGATACGCAGTATTTT.